This T cell receptor (beta chain) is drawn from a study of blood T cell repertoires in COVID-19. TCRdb keeps only in-frame clones here, not all; method: immunoSEQ multiplex PCR. The sample holds about 52,000 clones, 85% to 90% seen once. This CDR3 contains 14 residues. With 4 bases clipped from V and 9 bases from J, the junction kept 10 bases outside the gene matches. CDR1 is SGHRS, CDR2 YFSETQ, per germline. The origin of this receptor is a man aged 55-75 years with active COVID-19. The material sequenced was peripheral blood. The chain joins TRBV5-1 to TRBJ2-7; 10 bases align to TRBD1. The CDR3 reads CASSSGQGVQTQYF. The CDR3 DNA reads as TGCGCCAGCAGCAGCGGACAGGGGGTACAGACGCAGTACTTC.